What follows is one TCR beta chain and its context. Antigen specificity is unknown. The data are from a study of cytomegalovirus exposure and HLA in healthy donors. Study-level points and caveats: CMV antigen specificity of three CMV-associated chains was confirmed in vitro. The tendency of first-cohort TCR clusters to co-occur in the roughly 130 validation repertoires was the finding of a later analysis. Overall, roughly 170 TCR beta chains were annotated as cytomegalovirus-associated.

CDR3 length: 12 amino acids. The V gene's germline CDR1 is MNHEY and CDR2 SVGAGI. Trimming shortened V by 7 bases and J by 7 bases, and 10 bases separated the two germline ends. Some clones are missing from TCRdb's copy, which holds only in-frame ones; the method was immunoSEQ multiplex PCR. This sample yields some 80,000 clones, of which around 96% are seen a single time; about 1.3% belongs to the top ten. This chain joins TRBV6-5 and TRBJ2-2, with D maybe TRBD2 (5 bases). This receptor was obtained from a woman younger than 30 in good health and CMV-seronegative. Sequenced material: PBMCs. CDR3 DNA sequence: TGTGCCAGCACCGGTACTAGCGGGGAGCTGTTTTTT. Its protein is CASTGTSGELFF.